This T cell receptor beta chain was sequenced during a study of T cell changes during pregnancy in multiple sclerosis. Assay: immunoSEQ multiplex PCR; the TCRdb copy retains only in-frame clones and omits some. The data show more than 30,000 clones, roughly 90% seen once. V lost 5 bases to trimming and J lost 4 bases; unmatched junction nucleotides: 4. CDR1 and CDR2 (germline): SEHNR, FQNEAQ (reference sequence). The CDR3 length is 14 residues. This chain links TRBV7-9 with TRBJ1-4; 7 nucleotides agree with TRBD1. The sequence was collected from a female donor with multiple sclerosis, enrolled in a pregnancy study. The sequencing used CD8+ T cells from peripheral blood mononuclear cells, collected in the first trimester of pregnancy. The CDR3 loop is CASSQTGFNEKLFF. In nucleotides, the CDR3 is TGTGCCAGCAGCCAGACAGGGTTTAATGAAAAACTGTTTTTT.